This T cell receptor (beta chain) was sequenced during a study of blood T cell repertoires in COVID-19. Enrolment of Seattle patients took place during active infection, and they were followed longitudinally. Germline CDR1 reads MDHEN; CDR2 reads SYDVKM. Trimming left V 5 bases short and J 7 bases short, with 21 bases between. The CDR3 loop spans 15 amino acids. Original processing notes: The authors estimated nucleated cell counts from reference gene primer amplification. Some clones are missing from TCRdb's copy, which holds only in-frame ones; the method was immunoSEQ multiplex PCR. The V and J calls and clone size come from that table; D and trimming were worked out from the DNA. The top ten hold more than 12% of the sample, which has around 200,000 clones, around 80% seen once.

The chain links TRBV28 to TRBJ2-7, with D possibly matching TRBD2 (5 bases). The sample taken for sequencing was peripheral blood. This receptor was identified in a woman aged 70-85 years with COVID-19, enrolled during active disease. CDR3 protein: CASSRRTYSPGEQYF. CDR3 nucleotides: TGTGCCAGCAGTCGGCGGACGTACTCGCCGGGAGAGCAGTACTTC.